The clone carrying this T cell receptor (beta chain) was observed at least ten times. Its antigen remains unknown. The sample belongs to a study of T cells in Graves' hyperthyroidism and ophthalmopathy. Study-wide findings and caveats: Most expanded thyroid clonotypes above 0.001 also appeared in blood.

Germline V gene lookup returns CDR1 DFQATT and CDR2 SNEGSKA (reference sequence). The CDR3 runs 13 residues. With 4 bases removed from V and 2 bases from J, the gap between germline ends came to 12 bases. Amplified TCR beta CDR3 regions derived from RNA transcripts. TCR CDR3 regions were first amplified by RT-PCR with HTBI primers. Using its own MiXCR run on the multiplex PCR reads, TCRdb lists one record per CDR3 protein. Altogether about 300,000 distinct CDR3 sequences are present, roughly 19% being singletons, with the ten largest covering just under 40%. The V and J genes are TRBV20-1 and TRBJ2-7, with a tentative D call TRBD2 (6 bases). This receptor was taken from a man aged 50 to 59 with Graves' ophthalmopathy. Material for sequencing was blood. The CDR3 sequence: CSAKQAGPYEQYF. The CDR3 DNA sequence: TGCAGTGCTAAACAAGCGGGCCCCTACGAGCAGTACTTC.